This TCR beta chain is drawn from a study of T cell responses to AZD1222 COVID-19 vaccine. Points from the study as a whole: White British donors predominated, females outnumbered males, and clonal diversity was possibly underestimated.

CDR1 LGHNT and CDR2 FRNRAP come from the germline V gene. CDR3 size: 13 residues. Trimming cost V 6 bases and J 1 base, with 9 bases left between them. Concerning this clone: Its cognate antigen is unknown.

Generated by immunoSEQ multiplex PCR, the TCRdb table keeps only in-frame clones and is missing some. Altogether 140,000 to 150,000 clones are present, 70% to 90% being singletons, with the ten largest covering approximately 16%. The chain carries TRBV12-5 and TRBJ1-2; unclear D gene. The TCR comes from an adult in good health. The sample here was peripheral blood, taken on day 0 of AZD1222 vaccination. The CDR3 is CASGLANNYGYTF. CDR3 bases: TGTGCTAGTGGGCTGGCGAATAACTATGGCTACACCTTC.